A single sample gave rise to the 6 T cell receptor beta chains below, sequenced in a study of OX40 agonist ivuxolimab in advanced cancers. The data were produced by immunoSEQ multiplex PCR, yet TCRdb's version contains in-frame clones alone and is incomplete. The table includes tens of thousands of clones, around four fifths detected once. Sequences were derived from CD4+ or CD8+ T cells sorted from blood, sampled in a trial of the OX40 agonist ivuxolimab. The source of these receptors is an adult with an advanced solid tumor such as melanoma, head and neck, liver or kidney cancer.

This chain links TRBV7-8 with TRBJ2-2, with TRBD2 identical over 7 bases. V shed 1 base, J shed 3 bases, and the junction held 11 bases outside the gene matches. The V gene's germline CDR1 is SGHVS and CDR2 FQNEAQ. The CDR3 is made up of 18 amino acids. The CDR3 DNA follows: TGTGCCAGCAGCTTAGGGAGCGGGCGGGGGATCTACACCGGGGAGCTGTTTTTT. Translating gives CASSLGSGRGIYTGELFF.

The chain carries TRBV30 and TRBJ1-5, with a possible D match to TRBD1 (5 bases). This CDR3 contains 13 residues. Per germline, CDR1 GTSNPN and CDR2 SVGIG (reference sequence). The V and J ends lost 0 bases and 3 bases respectively, with 6 bases between them. CDR3 sequence (DNA): TGTGCCTGGAGTGTGGACACCAATCAGCCCCAGCATTTT. Its protein is CAWSVDTNQPQHF. Using reference TRBV30 and TRBJ1-5 for the parts outside the CDR3, the full variable domain is SQTIHQWPATLVQPVGSPLSLECTVEGTSNPNLYWYRQAAGRGLQLLFYSVGIGQISSEVPQNLSASRPQDRQFILSSKKLLLSDSGFYLCAWSVDTNQPQHFGDGTRLSIL.

This chain uses TRBV29-1 with TRBJ2-7; no definite D call. V was trimmed by 1 base and J by 3 bases, leaving 7 bases between them. This CDR3 spans 12 amino acids. CDR1 and CDR2 from the germline V gene are SQVTM and ANQGSEA. The CDR3 loop reads CSVEVVGYEQYF. The CDR3 nucleotides read TGCAGCGTTGAAGTAGTAGGCTACGAGCAGTACTTC.

This clone occurred once. The chain combines TRBV19 with TRBJ2-6; 8 nucleotides align to TRBD2. Germline CDR1 reads LNHDA; CDR2 reads SQIVND (reference sequence). The junction had 8 bases not matched to a gene; V was cut back by 4 bases and J by 6 bases. CDR3 size: 16 residues. CDR3 region: CASSNSLGREANVLTF. The DNA of the CDR3 is TGTGCCAGTAGTAACTCCCTCGGGAGGGAGGCCAACGTCCTGACTTTC.

This clone was seen only once. The rearrangement uses TRBV30 and TRBJ2-1; 10 bases agree with TRBD2. From germline, CDR1 is GTSNPN and CDR2 SVGIG (reference sequence). This CDR3 has 13 residues. Germline trimming cut 0 bases from V and 14 bases from J; bases unmatched to any gene: 7. The CDR3 region is CAWSVDSGGAEFF. The CDR3 DNA is TGTGCCTGGAGTGTTGACAGCGGGGGGGCCGAGTTCTTC.

The genes are TRBV27 and TRBJ2-2, with 13 positions matching TRBD2. CDR3 size: 17 residues. After removal of 7 bases from V and 1 base from J, the junction contained 6 bases not matched to a gene. Germline CDR1 MNHEY, CDR2 SMNVEV (reference sequence). CDR3 region: CASTPGTSGVNTGELFF. CDR3 coding DNA: TGTGCCAGCACACCCGGGACTAGCGGGGTGAACACCGGGGAGCTGTTTTTT.